This TCR beta chain was recovered during a study of control samples from healthy donors and cancer patients. Method: immunoSEQ multiplex PCR; TCRdb's copy keeps in-frame clones and lacks some. The sample has about 120,000 clones; roughly nine tenths are singletons. This receptor was taken from a man in his forties or fifties in good health. The sequencing sample was made of blood.

The CDR3 coding sequence is TGTGCCAGCAGCTCAGAGCCCGATCAGCCCCAGCATTTT. The encoded protein is CASSSEPDQPQHF. This chain connects TRBV5-4 to TRBJ1-5, with D uncertain. Between the trimmed V and J ends, which lost 3 bases and 5 bases, there was a span of 9 bases. The CDR3 has 13 residues. The germline V gene has CDR1 SGHNT and CDR2 YYREEE (reference sequence).